This is a list of T cell receptor beta chains from one sample in a study of T cell responses to AZD1222 COVID-19 vaccine. TCRdb keeps only in-frame clones here, not all; method: immunoSEQ multiplex PCR. The sample contains 200,000 or so clones, about nine tenths of which appear only once. The sample was peripheral blood, taken on day 0 of AZD1222 vaccination. The receptors were gathered from an adult in good health. Each CDR3 is given with its conserved first and last residue. The D gene is left open where the match is weak. Clone size is not always given. Where it is, it says once, few, many or a class for expanded clones.

>NA|NA|TRBJ1-5|TRBV28
CASSSPPLNQPQHF
TGTGCCAGCAGTTCGCCCCCCCTGAATCAGCCCCAGCATTTT
>NA|NA|TRBJ2-5|TRBV6-5
CANARSGDETQYF
TGTGCCAATGCGCGGTCGGGTGATGAGACCCAGTACTTC
>NA|TRBD1|TRBJ2-7|TRBV6-5
CASTGQEISYEQYF
TGTGCCAGCACGGGACAGGAAATCTCCTACGAGCAGTACTTC
>NA|TRBD1|TRBJ2-2|TRBV19
CASSISDRTRELFF
TGTGCCAGTAGTATCTCGGACAGGACTCGGGAGCTGTTTTTT
>NA|NA|TRBJ2-3|TRBV7-9
CASSLATGGPDTQYF
TGTGCCAGCAGCTTAGCGACAGGAGGGCCAGATACGCAGTATTTT
>NA|NA|TRBJ1-3|TRBV6-1
CASRGPSGNTIYF
TGTGCCAGCAGAGGGCCCTCTGGAAACACCATATATTTT
>NA|TRBD1|TRBJ2-7|TRBV29-1
CSVKNRGQLLTYEQYF
TGCAGCGTTAAGAATAGGGGACAGCTCCTCACCTACGAGCAGTACTTC
>NA|NA|TRBJ2-7|TRBV9
CASSPDAGPYEQYF
TGTGCCAGCAGCCCAGATGCGGGTCCCTACGAGCAGTACTTC
>NA|NA|TRBJ1-4|TRBV14
CASSSRRGQRALNEKLFF
TGTGCCAGCAGCTCAAGAAGGGGACAACGGGCCTTAAATGAAAAACTGTTTTTT
>NA|TRBD1|TRBJ1-5|TRBV18
CASSPGQGQPQHF
TGTGCCAGCTCACCGGGACAGGGACAGCCCCAGCATTTT
>NA|NA|TRBJ1-2|TRBV25-1
CASSVLGGAPSYTF
TGTGCCAGCAGTGTCCTCGGGGGGGCGCCAAGTTACACCTTC
>NA|NA|TRBJ2-3|TRBV6-4
CASSDRSTDTQYF
TGTGCCAGCAGCGACAGGAGCACAGATACGCAGTATTTT
>NA|NA|TRBJ1-5|TRBV7-8
CASSFSIDQPQHF
TGTGCCAGCAGCTTTAGCATAGATCAGCCCCAGCATTTT
>NA|TRBD2|TRBJ2-5|TRBV10-3
CAISPLAQETQYF
TGTGCCATCAGTCCACTAGCGCAAGAGACCCAGTACTTC
>NA|NA|TRBJ2-2|TRBV5-4
CASSLGGPRADTGELFF
TGTGCCAGCAGCTTGGGGGGGCCCAGGGCGGACACCGGGGAGCTGTTTTTT
>NA|NA|TRBJ1-2|TRBV29-1
CSVEGSLLTYGYTF
TGCAGCGTTGAAGGGTCCCTTCTAACCTATGGCTACACCTTC
>NA|NA|TRBJ2-7|TRBV27
CASSLVGWRGLQEQYF
TGTGCCAGCAGTTTAGTGGGCTGGCGGGGCCTCCAAGAGCAGTACTTC
>NA|NA|TRBJ2-5|TRBV28
CASQGSGVTQYF
TGTGCCAGCCAGGGTTCCGGGGTGACCCAGTACTTC
>NA|NA|TRBJ1-5|TRBV28
CASSFTQPQHF
TGTGCCAGCAGTTTTACCCAGCCCCAGCATTTT
>NA|NA|TRBJ2-2|TRBV10-1
CASQGTGNTGELFF
TGCGCCAGCCAAGGCACAGGGAACACCGGGGAGCTGTTTTTT
>NA|TRBD1|TRBJ1-3|TRBV4-3
CASSLTGGSGNTIYF
TGCGCCAGCAGCTTGACAGGGGGATCTGGAAACACCATATATTTT
>NA|NA|TRBJ1-1|TRBV27
CASSLAWGSEAFF
TGTGCCAGCAGTTTAGCCTGGGGATCCGAAGCTTTCTTT
>NA|TRBD1|TRBJ2-7|TRBV3-1/TRBV3-2
CASSQVGTGGYEQYF
TGTGCCAGCAGCCAAGTCGGGACAGGGGGATACGAGCAGTACTTC
>NA|NA|TRBJ1-2|TRBV5-5
CASSLVGPIFPYTF
TGTGCCAGCAGCTTGGTTGGCCCGATTTTTCCCTACACCTTC
>NA|TRBD1|TRBJ1-1|TRBV24-1
CATSGPLEGQGWTEAFF
TGTGCCACCAGTGGTCCCCTGGAAGGACAGGGATGGACTGAAGCTTTCTTT
>NA|NA|TRBJ2-7|TRBV27
CASGGIEQYF
TGTGCCAGCGGCGGGATTGAGCAGTACTTC
>NA|TRBD1|TRBJ1-5|TRBV27
CASSLEGAAAGQPQHF
TGTGCCAGCAGTTTGGAGGGGGCGGCTGCTGGGCAGCCCCAGCATTTT
>NA|NA|TRBJ1-1|TRBV27
CASGETEAFF
TGTGCCAGCGGGGAGACTGAAGCTTTCTTT
>NA|TRBD1|TRBJ2-4|TRBV2
CASSEYVLQGENIQYF
TGTGCCAGCAGTGAATACGTTTTACAGGGGGAAAACATTCAGTACTTC
>NA|NA|TRBJ2-1|TRBV7-3
CASSYAEASYNEQFF
TGTGCCAGCAGCTACGCGGAGGCCAGTTACAATGAGCAGTTCTTC
>NA|TRBD1|TRBJ1-6|TRBV5-1
CASSESSQGYGSPLHF
TGCGCCAGCAGCGAAAGCTCACAGGGGTATGGTTCACCCCTCCACTTT
>NA|NA|TRBJ1-6|TRBV3-1/TRBV3-2
CASSQDCSVRRNSPLHF
TGTGCCAGCAGCCAAGATTGCTCGGTCAGGAGGAATTCACCCCTCCACTTT
>NA|NA|TRBJ2-3|TRBV4-3
CASSPRRLGTDTQYF
TGCGCCAGCAGCCCCCGAAGGCTCGGCACAGATACGCAGTATTTT
>NA|NA|TRBJ2-7|TRBV28
CASWGPGTYEQYF
TGTGCCAGCTGGGGTCCCGGGACCTACGAGCAGTACTTC
>NA|NA|TRBJ1-1|TRBV27
CASSLSNKFTEAFF
TGTGCCAGCAGTTTATCGAACAAGTTCACTGAAGCTTTCTTT
>once|NA|TRBJ1-2|TRBV7-9
CASTTVGDYTF
TGTGCCAGCACCACGGTGGGGGACTACACCTTC
>once|TRBD1|TRBJ2-7|TRBV27
CASSLSLDRVSSYEQYF
TGTGCCAGCAGTTTATCGTTAGACAGGGTGAGCTCCTACGAGCAGTACTTC
>NA|NA|TRBJ2-1|TRBV11-2
CASSLDGGRGEQFF
TGTGCCAGCAGCTTAGACGGGGGGCGGGGTGAGCAGTTCTTC
>NA|NA|TRBJ2-7|TRBV28
CASSRPGTEYVYEQYF
TGTGCCAGCAGTCGGCCCGGGACGGAGTATGTCTACGAGCAGTACTTC
>NA|TRBD1|TRBJ1-2|TRBV25-1
CASSYQGQGGYGYTF
TGTGCCAGCAGTTATCAGGGACAGGGCGGCTATGGCTACACCTTC
>NA|TRBD1|TRBJ2-7|TRBV3-1/TRBV3-2
CASSGDRDSYEQYF
TGTGCCAGCAGCGGGGACAGGGATTCCTACGAGCAGTACTTC
>NA|NA|TRBJ2-5|TRBV7-9
CASNSRTYQETQYF
TGTGCCAGCAATTCCAGGACCTATCAAGAGACCCAGTACTTC
>NA|NA|TRBJ2-1|TRBV5-4
CASSFGGEQFF
TGTGCCAGCAGTTTCGGCGGTGAGCAGTTCTTC
>NA|NA|TRBJ2-5|TRBV29-1
CSVGLRAGGRGETQYF
TGCAGCGTCGGCCTCCGGGCAGGGGGGAGGGGAGAGACCCAGTACTTC
>NA|NA|TRBJ2-5|TRBV27
CASSLSPETQYF
TGTGCCAGCAGTTTATCTCCTGAGACCCAGTACTTC
>once|NA|TRBJ2-5|TRBV5-1
CASSLDSIQETQYF
TGCGCCAGCAGCTTAGACTCAATCCAAGAGACCCAGTACTTC
>NA|TRBD1|TRBJ2-1|TRBV24-1
CATGDSSYNEQFF
TGTGCCACCGGGGACAGCTCCTACAATGAGCAGTTCTTC
>few|NA|TRBJ1-2|TRBV5-8
CASSYIVKEVARSANYGYTF
TGTGCCAGCAGCTATATTGTTAAGGAAGTCGCTCGGTCGGCTAACTATGGCTACACCTTC
>once|TRBD2|TRBJ2-3|TRBV2
CASSPLLGTSGRAITDTQYF
TGTGCCAGCAGTCCGCTCCTCGGGACTAGCGGGAGGGCTATAACAGATACGCAGTATTTT
>NA|TRBD2|TRBJ2-7|TRBV28
CASTPSGRVEQYF
TGTGCCAGCACGCCCAGCGGGAGAGTCGAGCAGTACTTC
>NA|TRBD2|TRBJ2-5|TRBV7-6
CASSSQAGGPGETQYF
TGTGCCAGCAGCTCCCAAGCGGGAGGGCCGGGGGAGACCCAGTACTTC
>NA|NA|TRBJ1-1|TRBV6-6
CASSTAGNTEAFF
TGTGCCAGCAGCACCGCGGGCAACACTGAAGCTTTCTTT
>NA|NA|TRBJ1-1|TRBV12-3/TRBV12-4
CASSFMGNTEAFF
TGTGCCAGCAGTTTTATGGGTAACACTGAAGCTTTCTTT
>NA|NA|TRBJ1-1|TRBV4-1
CASSQDTLSLAAEAFF
TGCGCCAGCAGCCAAGATACCCTCAGCCTGGCGGCTGAAGCTTTCTTT
>NA|NA|TRBJ2-3|TRBV9
CASSETGAATQYF
TGTGCCAGCAGCGAGACAGGCGCGGCTACGCAGTATTTT